This T cell receptor beta chain was sequenced during a study of cytomegalovirus exposure and HLA in healthy donors. Study-level results: Most TCR sequences were seen very rarely across donors, but some public TCRs occurred in many.

This PCR relied on a set of 60 Vbeta primers and 13 Jbeta primers. The table came from immunoSEQ multiplex PCR; TCRdb's copy has only in-frame clones and leaves some out. The data show tens of thousands of clones, with approximately 70% seen just once and roughly a fifth held by the top ten. A few counts support this clone. The antigen remains undetermined. The CDR3 has 15 amino acids. Germline CDR1 is LNHNV and CDR2 is YYDKDF (reference sequence). Trimming pared 3 bases from V and 0 bases from J, leaving 6 bases between. This clonotype originated in a woman aged 55-70 years in good health and CMV-seropositive. The sequencing sample was made of PBMCs. The chain has TRBV15 and TRBJ1-6; D uncertain. The CDR3 DNA reads as TGTGCCACCAGCAGTGAGGGCTCCTATAATTCACCCCTCCACTTT. As protein: CATSSEGSYNSPLHF.